The present entry profiles one T cell receptor beta chain with its context. The CDR3 extends over 14 amino acids. With 2 bases removed from V and 0 bases from J, the gap between germline ends came to 5 bases. CDR1 and CDR2 from the germline V gene are MNHNS and SASEGT. These data come from a study of blood T cells in healthy people across ages. A J-beta primer mix and a sample-barcoded 5' primer were used in a second PCR of roughly 6 to 11 cycles. Tags on each cDNA molecule came from a template-switch adaptor with 12 random nucleotides. Samples each returned at least 2.5 million CDR3-containing paired-end reads. Each CDR3 protein gets one entry after TCRdb re-called the 5' RACE reads with MiXCR. The sample includes 700,000 to 900,000 distinct CDR3 sequences, roughly 24% seen only once; the top ten take under 3%. These same data were also listed under a study on T cells of mothers and their children.

This rearrangement joins TRBV6-1 to TRBJ1-3; no clear D. The sequence derives from a boy aged 10-17 years in good health. Sequencing was performed on blood. CDR3 bases: TGTGCCAGCAGTGAATCGCACTCTGGAAACACCATATATTTT. Residues: CASSESHSGNTIYF.